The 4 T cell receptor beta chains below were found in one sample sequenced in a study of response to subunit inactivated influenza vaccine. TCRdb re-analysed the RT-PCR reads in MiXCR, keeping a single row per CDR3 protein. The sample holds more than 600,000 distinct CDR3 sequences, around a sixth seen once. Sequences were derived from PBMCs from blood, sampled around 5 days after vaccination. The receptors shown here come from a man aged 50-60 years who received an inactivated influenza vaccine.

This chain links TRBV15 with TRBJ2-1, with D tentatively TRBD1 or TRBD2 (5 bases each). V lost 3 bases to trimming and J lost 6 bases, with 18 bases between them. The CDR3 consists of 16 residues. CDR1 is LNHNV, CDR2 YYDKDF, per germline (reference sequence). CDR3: CATSRTPGRPTNEQFF. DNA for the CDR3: TGTGCCACCAGCAGGACTCCGGGACGCCCCACCAATGAGCAGTTCTTC.

This CDR3 is CASSRPEGFDEQFF. CDR3 DNA: TGTGCCAGCAGCCGCCCGGAGGGTTTTGATGAGCAGTTCTTC. This chain uses TRBV2 with TRBJ2-1; a possible D gene is TRBD2 (6 bases). The CDR3 spans 14 residues. With 6 bases removed from V and 8 bases from J, the gap between germline ends came to 17 bases. Germline CDR1 is SNHLY and CDR2 is FYNNEI.

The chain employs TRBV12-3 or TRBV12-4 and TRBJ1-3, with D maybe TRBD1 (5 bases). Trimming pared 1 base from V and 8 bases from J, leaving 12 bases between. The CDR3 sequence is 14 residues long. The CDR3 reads CASSLGPGRDTIYF. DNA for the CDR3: TGTGCCAGCAGTTTAGGCCCAGGGCGTGACACCATATATTTT.

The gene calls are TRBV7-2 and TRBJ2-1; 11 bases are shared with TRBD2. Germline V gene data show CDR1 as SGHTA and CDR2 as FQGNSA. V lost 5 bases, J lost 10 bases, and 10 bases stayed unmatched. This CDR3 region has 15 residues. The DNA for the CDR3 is TGTGCCAGCAGCGCCTTAGCGGGGGGGCCAGGGGAGCAGTTCTTC. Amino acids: CASSALAGGPGEQFF. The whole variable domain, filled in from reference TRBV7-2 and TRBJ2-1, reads GAGVSQSPSNKVTEKGKDVELRCDPISGHTALYWYRQSLGQGLEFLIYFQGNSAPDKSGLPSDRFSAERTGGSVSTLTIQRTQQEDSAVYLCASSALAGGPGEQFFGPGTRLTVL.